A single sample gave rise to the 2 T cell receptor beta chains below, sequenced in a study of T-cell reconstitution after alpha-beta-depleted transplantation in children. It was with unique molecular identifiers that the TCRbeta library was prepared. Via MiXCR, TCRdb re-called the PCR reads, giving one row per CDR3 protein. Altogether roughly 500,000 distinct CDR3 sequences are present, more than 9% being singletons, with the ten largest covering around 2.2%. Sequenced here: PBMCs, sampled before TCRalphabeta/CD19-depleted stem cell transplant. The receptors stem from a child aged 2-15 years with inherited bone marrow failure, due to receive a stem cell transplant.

CDR3 in DNA: TGTGCCAGCAGTTTACGATCCCCACTGTCACCCATCGATACGCAGTATTTT. Translated: CASSLRSPLSPIDTQYF. This chain links TRBV27 with TRBJ2-3; D not certain. The CDR3 length is 17 residues. Germline loops: CDR1 MNHEY, CDR2 SMNVEV (reference sequence). V lost 2 bases, J lost 6 bases, and 21 bases lay in between.

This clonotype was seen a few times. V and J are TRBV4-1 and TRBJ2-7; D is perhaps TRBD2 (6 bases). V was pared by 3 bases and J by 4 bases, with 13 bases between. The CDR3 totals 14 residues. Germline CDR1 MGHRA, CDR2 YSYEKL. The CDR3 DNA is TGCGCCAGCAGCCAGGGTTCGGCGGGATACGAGCAGTACTTC. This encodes CASSQGSAGYEQYF.